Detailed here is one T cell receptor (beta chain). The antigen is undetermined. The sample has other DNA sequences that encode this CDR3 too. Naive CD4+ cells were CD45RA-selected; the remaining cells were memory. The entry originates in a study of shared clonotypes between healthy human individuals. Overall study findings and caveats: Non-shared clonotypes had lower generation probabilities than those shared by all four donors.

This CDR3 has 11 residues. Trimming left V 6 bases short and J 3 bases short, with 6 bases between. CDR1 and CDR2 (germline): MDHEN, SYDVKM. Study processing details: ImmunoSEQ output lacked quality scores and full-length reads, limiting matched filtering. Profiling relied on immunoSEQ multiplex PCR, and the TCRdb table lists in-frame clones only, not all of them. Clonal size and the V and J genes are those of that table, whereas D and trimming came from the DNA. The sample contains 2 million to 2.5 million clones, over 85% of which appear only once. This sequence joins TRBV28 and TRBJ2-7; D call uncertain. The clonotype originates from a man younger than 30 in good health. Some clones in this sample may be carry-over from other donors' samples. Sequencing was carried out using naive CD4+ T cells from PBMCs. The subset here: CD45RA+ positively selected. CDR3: CASSLNYEQYF. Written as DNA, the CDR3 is TGTGCCAGCAGCTTGAACTACGAGCAGTACTTC. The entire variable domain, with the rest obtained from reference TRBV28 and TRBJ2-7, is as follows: DVKVTQSSRYLVKRTGEKVFLECVQDMDHENMFWYRQDPGLGLRLIYFSYDVKMKEKGDIPEGYSVSREKKERFSLILESASTNQTSMYLCASSLNYEQYFGPGTRLTVT.